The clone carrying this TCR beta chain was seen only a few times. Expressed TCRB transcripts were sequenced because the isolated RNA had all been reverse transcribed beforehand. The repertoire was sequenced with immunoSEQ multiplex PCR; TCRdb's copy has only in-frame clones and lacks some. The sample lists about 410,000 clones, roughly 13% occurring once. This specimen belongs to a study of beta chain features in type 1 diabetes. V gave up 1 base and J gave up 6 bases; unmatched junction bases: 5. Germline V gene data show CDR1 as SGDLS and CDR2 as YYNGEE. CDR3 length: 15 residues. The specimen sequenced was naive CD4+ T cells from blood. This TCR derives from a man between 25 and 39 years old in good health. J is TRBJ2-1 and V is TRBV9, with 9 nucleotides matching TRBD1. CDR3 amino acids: CASSVRDRDRNEQFF. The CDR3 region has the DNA TGTGCCAGCAGCGTAAGGGACAGGGATCGCAATGAGCAGTTCTTC.